The sequence of this T cell receptor (beta chain) was determined in a study of cytomegalovirus exposure and HLA in healthy donors. The CDR3 totals 15 residues. Germline V CDR1 and CDR2: MNHNY, SVGAGI (reference sequence). V was pared by 6 bases and J by 10 bases, with 13 bases of the junction left unmatched. Study observations and caveats: Presence/absence analyses rested on an assumption that sequencing depth was roughly uniform across donors. Rarity held for most TCR sequences, but there were some public TCRs that occurred in many donors.

The PCR employed 60 Vbeta primers together with 13 Jbeta primers. Generated by immunoSEQ multiplex PCR, the TCRdb table keeps only in-frame clones and is missing some. This table has approximately 150,000 clones, 82% appearing once. About this clone: Its antigen is unidentified.

This receptor was identified in a male donor in good health and CMV-seronegative. The sample comprised PBMCs. The V gene is TRBV6-6, the J gene TRBJ2-3; 10 bases are shared with TRBD2. In DNA, the CDR3 is TGTGCCAGCAGCCCCGCCTCCGGGACTAGCGTTGCGCAGTATTTT. Its protein is CASSPASGTSVAQYF.